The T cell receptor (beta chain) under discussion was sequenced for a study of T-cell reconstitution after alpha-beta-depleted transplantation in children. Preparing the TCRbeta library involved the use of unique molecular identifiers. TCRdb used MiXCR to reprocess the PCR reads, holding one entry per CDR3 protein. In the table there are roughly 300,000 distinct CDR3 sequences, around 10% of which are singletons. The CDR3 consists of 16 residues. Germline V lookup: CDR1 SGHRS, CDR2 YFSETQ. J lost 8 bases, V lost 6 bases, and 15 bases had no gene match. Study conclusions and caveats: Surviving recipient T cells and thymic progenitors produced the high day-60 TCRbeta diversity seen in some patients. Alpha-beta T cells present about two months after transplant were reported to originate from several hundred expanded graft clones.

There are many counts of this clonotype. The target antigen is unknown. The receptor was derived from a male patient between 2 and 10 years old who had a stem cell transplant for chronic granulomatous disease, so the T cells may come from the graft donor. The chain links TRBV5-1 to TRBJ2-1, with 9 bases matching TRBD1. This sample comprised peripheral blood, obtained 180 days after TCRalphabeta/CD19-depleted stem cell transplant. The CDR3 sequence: CASTNPPGQGSDEQFF. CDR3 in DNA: TGCGCCAGCACCAATCCCCCGGGACAGGGATCGGATGAGCAGTTCTTC.